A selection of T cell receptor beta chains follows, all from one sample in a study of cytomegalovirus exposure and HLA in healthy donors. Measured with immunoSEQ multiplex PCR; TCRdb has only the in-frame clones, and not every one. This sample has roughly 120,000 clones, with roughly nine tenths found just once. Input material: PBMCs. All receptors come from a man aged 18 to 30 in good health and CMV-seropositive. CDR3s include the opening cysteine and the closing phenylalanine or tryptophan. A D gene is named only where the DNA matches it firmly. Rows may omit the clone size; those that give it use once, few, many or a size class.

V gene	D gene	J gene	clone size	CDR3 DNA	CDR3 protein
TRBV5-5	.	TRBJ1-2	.	TGTGCCAGCAGCTTGGATTGGGCGGGTAACTATGGCTACACCTTC	CASSLDWAGNYGYTF
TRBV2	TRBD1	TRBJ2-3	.	TGTGCCAGAACCGGGACAGGGAATTTAGATACGCAGTATTTT	CARTGTGNLDTQYF
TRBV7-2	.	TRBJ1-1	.	TGTGCCAGCAGCTTAGGCGGTGTTGGGAACACTGAAGCTTTCTTT	CASSLGGVGNTEAFF
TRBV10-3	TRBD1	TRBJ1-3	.	TGTGCCATCAGTGAGGACAGGGGGCGTGGAAACACCATATATTTT	CAISEDRGRGNTIYF
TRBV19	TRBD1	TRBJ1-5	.	TGTGCCAGTAGTGGGGACAGCCATCAGCCCCAGCATTTT	CASSGDSHQPQHF
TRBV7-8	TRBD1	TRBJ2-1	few	TGTGCCAGCAGTTGGACCCCCGGGACAGTTGATTACAATGAGCAGTTCTTC	CASSWTPGTVDYNEQFF
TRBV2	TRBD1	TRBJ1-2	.	TGTGCCAGCAGTGAAGGAGGGGGCAGTCGGTATGGCTACACCTTC	CASSEGGGSRYGYTF
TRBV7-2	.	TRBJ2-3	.	TGTGCCAGCAGCTTAGGGGGGGGGCCGGGCACAGATACGCAGTATTTT	CASSLGGGPGTDTQYF
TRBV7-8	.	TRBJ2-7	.	TGTGCCAGCAGCTTATCCGGGGGTGGAAACGAGCAGTACTTC	CASSLSGGGNEQYF
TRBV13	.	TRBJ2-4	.	TGTGCCAGCAGCCCCCGCAGGGCTTACAACATTCAGTACTTC	CASSPRRAYNIQYF
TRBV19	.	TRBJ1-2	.	TGTGCCAGTAGTGCGGGTTCTAACTATGGCTACACCTTC	CASSAGSNYGYTF
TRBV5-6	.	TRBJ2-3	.	TGTGCCAGCAGCACCCAGGGGTTTGTGGGAACAGATACGCAGTATTTT	CASSTQGFVGTDTQYF
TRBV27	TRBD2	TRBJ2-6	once	TGTGCCAGCAGCTTTGCCCGGGGGGAGACTGGGGCCAACGTCCTGACTTTC	CASSFARGETGANVLTF
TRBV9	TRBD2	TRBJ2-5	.	TGTGCCAGCTCGGGGGGTTCAATCCGACAAGAGACCCAGTACTTC	CASSGGSIRQETQYF
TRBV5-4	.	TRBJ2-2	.	TGTGCCAGCGGATTCCAGGGTGACACCGGGGAGCTGTTTTTT	CASGFQGDTGELFF
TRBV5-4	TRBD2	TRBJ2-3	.	TGTGCCAGCAGCCTGGGACTAGCTAGCACAGATACGCAGTATTTT	CASSLGLASTDTQYF
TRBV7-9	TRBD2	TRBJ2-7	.	TGTGCCAGCAGCCGTTCTCCTAGCGGGGGATTCTCCTACGAGCAGTACTTC	CASSRSPSGGFSYEQYF